This is a list of T cell receptor beta chains from one sample in a study of graft-versus-host responses after intestinal transplantation. The data were produced by immunoSEQ multiplex PCR, yet TCRdb's version contains in-frame clones alone and is incomplete. The sample has 75,000 to 100,000 clones, 90% to 95% seen once. For these receptors, no antigen is known. Specimen: unstimulated CD4+ T cells sorted from spleen or lymph node cells, collected before transplant. The origin of the receptors is a human donor who was the organ donor for an intestinal transplant. Both conserved end residues are part of each CDR3. The D gene is left open where the match is weak. Rows give clone size only sometimes, using once, few, many, or a class for an expanded clone.

D gene,clone size,J gene,V gene,CDR3 protein,CDR3 DNA
.,.,TRBJ1-1,TRBV20-1,CSVPGNTEAFF,TGCAGTGTCCCGGGGAACACTGAAGCTTTCTTT
TRBD1,.,TRBJ1-2,TRBV4-1,CASSQGTGESYTF,TGCGCCAGCAGCCAGGGGACAGGGGAAAGCTACACCTTC
TRBD1,.,TRBJ2-3,TRBV7-2,CASSRNRGRSTDTQYF,TGTGCCAGCAGCCGTAACAGGGGAAGGAGCACAGATACGCAGTATTTT
.,.,TRBJ2-1,TRBV10-3,CAIMDYPSYNEQFF,TGTGCCATCATGGACTACCCCTCCTACAATGAGCAGTTCTTC
.,.,TRBJ1-5,TRBV7-2,CASSLWYGQPQHF,TGTGCCAGCAGCTTATGGTATGGCCAGCCCCAGCATTTT
TRBD2,.,TRBJ2-7,TRBV19,CASSTTGGTLYEQYF,TGTGCCAGTAGTACCACGGGGGGGACCCTCTACGAGCAGTACTTC
TRBD1,.,TRBJ2-7,TRBV7-2,CASSLATGGYEQYF,TGTGCCAGCAGCTTAGCCACAGGGGGCTACGAGCAGTACTTC
TRBD1,few,TRBJ1-1,TRBV28,CASRSPRQGGNTEAFF,TGTGCCAGCAGATCCCCTAGACAGGGTGGCAATACTGAAGCTTTCTTT
.,.,TRBJ2-7,TRBV7-2,CASSLGTVSSYEQYF,TGTGCCAGCAGCTTAGGGACAGTGAGCTCCTACGAGCAGTACTTC
.,.,TRBJ1-3,TRBV7-2,CASSLGGISGNTIYF,TGTGCCAGCAGCTTAGGCGGGATCTCTGGAAACACCATATATTTT
TRBD1,.,TRBJ1-6,TRBV2,CARNTGEAPLHF,TGTGCCAGAAACACAGGGGAGGCACCCCTCCACTTT
.,.,TRBJ2-7,TRBV30,CAWSVQVGRVRNEQYF,TGTGCCTGGAGTGTACAGGTCGGCAGGGTGCGGAACGAGCAGTACTTC
.,.,TRBJ2-3,TRBV28,CASKKRGGPSTDTQYF,TGTGCCAGCAAAAAAAGGGGGGGCCCTAGCACAGATACGCAGTATTTT
.,.,TRBJ1-5,TRBV5-6,CASSLYETGGIVPQHF,TGTGCCAGCAGCTTGTATGAGACAGGTGGAATCGTGCCCCAGCATTTT
TRBD1,.,TRBJ2-5,TRBV13,CASSLDRAETQYF,TGTGCCAGCAGCCTCGACAGGGCAGAGACCCAGTACTTC
TRBD2,.,TRBJ2-7,TRBV2,CASSVRTSGGPSYEQYF,TGTGCCAGCAGTGTACGGACTAGCGGGGGGCCCTCCTACGAGCAGTACTTC
.,.,TRBJ1-6,TRBV18,CASSPGREHSPLHF,TGTGCCAGCTCACCGGGAAGGGAGCATTCACCCCTCCACTTT
TRBD1,.,TRBJ2-7,TRBV28,CASSKTGQNYEQYF,TGTGCCAGCAGTAAAACGGGACAGAACTACGAGCAGTACTTC
.,.,TRBJ2-1,TRBV7-3,CASSLRGSSYNEQFF,TGTGCCAGCAGCTTACGGGGGAGCTCCTACAATGAGCAGTTCTTC
.,.,TRBJ1-6,TRBV6-1,CASTRARTNSPLHF,TGTGCCAGCACCAGGGCGCGGACTAATTCACCCCTCCACTTT
.,.,TRBJ2-2,TRBV6-4,CASSRDSNTGELFF,TGTGCCAGCAGCCGTGACTCGAACACCGGGGAGCTGTTTTTT
.,.,TRBJ2-5,TRBV6-6,CASSSTPSPETQYF,TGTGCCAGCAGTTCGACACCTTCCCCAGAGACCCAGTACTTC
TRBD2,.,TRBJ2-3,TRBV9,CASSPRGGRAKADTQYF,TGTGCCAGCAGCCCGAGAGGTGGGAGGGCGAAAGCAGATACGCAGTATTTT
.,once,TRBJ1-1,TRBV5-5,CASSFLTMNTEAFF,TGTGCCAGCAGCTTTTTGACAATGAACACTGAAGCTTTCTTT
TRBD1,.,TRBJ1-6,TRBV6-5,CASSWTGSYNSPLHF,TGTGCCAGCAGTTGGACAGGCTCCTATAATTCACCCCTCCACTTT
TRBD1,.,TRBJ2-2,TRBV4-1,CASSPKGAGGLTGELFF,TGCGCCAGCAGCCCAAAAGGGGCAGGGGGTCTGACCGGGGAGCTGTTTTTT
.,.,TRBJ2-4,TRBV28,CASSLGSGKNIQYF,TGTGCCAGCAGTTTGGGTAGCGGAAAAAACATTCAGTACTTC
.,.,TRBJ2-5,TRBV2,CASLRSGTTQTQYF,TGTGCCAGCCTCCGCTCTGGGACAACCCAGACCCAGTACTTC
.,.,TRBJ1-2,TRBV28,CATYRDGYTF,TGTGCAACATACAGGGATGGCTACACCTTC
TRBD2,.,TRBJ2-7,TRBV4-1,CASSQRGGGSEQYF,TGCGCCAGCAGCCAGCGGGGGGGAGGGTCCGAGCAGTACTTC
TRBD2,.,TRBJ2-1,TRBV4-2,CASSRGLAGTSSYNEQFF,TGTGCCAGCAGCCGGGGACTAGCGGGGACGAGCTCCTACAATGAGCAGTTCTTC
.,.,TRBJ2-1,TRBV4-1,CASSQAPLSSYNEQFF,TGCGCCAGCAGCCAAGCTCCTCTGAGCTCCTACAATGAGCAGTTCTTC
.,.,TRBJ1-2,TRBV25-1,CASSVKGGNGYTF,TGTGCCAGCAGTGTTAAGGGAGGAAATGGCTACACCTTC
TRBD2,.,TRBJ2-3,TRBV29-1,CSVVSGGTDTQYF,TGCAGCGTTGTTAGCGGGGGCACAGATACGCAGTATTTT
TRBD1,.,TRBJ1-1,TRBV6-5,CASSYFNHRGTTEAFF,TGTGCCAGCAGTTACTTTAATCACAGGGGGACCACTGAAGCTTTCTTT
.,once,TRBJ2-1,TRBV5-4,CASSLAQYNEQFF,TGTGCCAGCAGCTTGGCCCAGTACAATGAGCAGTTCTTC
.,few,TRBJ2-7,TRBV10-3,CATRVNFEQYF,TGTGCCACCCGAGTGAATTTCGAGCAGTACTTC
TRBD2,.,TRBJ2-1,TRBV4-3,CASSSSLSGGANEQFF,TGCGCCAGCAGCTCCTCCCTTAGCGGGGGGGCTAATGAGCAGTTCTTC
.,.,TRBJ1-3,TRBV2,CASRMGHGNTIYF,TGTGCCAGCAGGATGGGACACGGAAACACCATATATTTT
TRBD1,.,TRBJ1-3,TRBV4-3,CASSKDRVTGNTIYF,TGCGCCAGCAGCAAAGACAGGGTTACGGGAAACACCATATATTTT
TRBD1,.,TRBJ1-2,TRBV18,CASSPKDRAAGYTF,TGTGCCAGCTCACCGAAGGACAGGGCTGCCGGCTACACCTTC
.,.,TRBJ1-2,TRBV7-9,CASSQRETNYGYTF,TGTGCCAGCAGCCAGAGGGAGACTAACTATGGCTACACCTTC
.,.,TRBJ1-2,TRBV4-2,CASSLADSYGYTF,TGTGCCAGCAGCCTGGCGGACTCCTATGGCTACACCTTC
.,.,TRBJ2-2,TRBV18,CASSPPTGDTGELFF,TGTGCCAGCTCACCCCCGACAGGAGACACCGGGGAGCTGTTTTTT
TRBD1,.,TRBJ1-2,TRBV18,CASSRWDRLYGYTF,TGTGCCAGCTCACGGTGGGACAGACTCTATGGCTACACCTTC